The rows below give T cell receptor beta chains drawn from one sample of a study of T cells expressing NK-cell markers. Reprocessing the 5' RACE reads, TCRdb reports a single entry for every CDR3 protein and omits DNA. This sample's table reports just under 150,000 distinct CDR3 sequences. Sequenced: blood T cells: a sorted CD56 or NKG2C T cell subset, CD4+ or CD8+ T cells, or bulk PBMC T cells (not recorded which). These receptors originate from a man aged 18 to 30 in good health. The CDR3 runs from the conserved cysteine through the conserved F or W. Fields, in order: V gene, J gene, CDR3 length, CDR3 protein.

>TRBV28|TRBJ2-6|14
CASGESSGANVLTF
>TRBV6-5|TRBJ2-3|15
CASSSFDSPTDTQYF
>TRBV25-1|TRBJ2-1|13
CASSDSSLNEQFF
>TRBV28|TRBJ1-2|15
CASTPLGGLNYGYTF
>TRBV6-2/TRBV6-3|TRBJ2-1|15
CASSPDRSSYNEQFF
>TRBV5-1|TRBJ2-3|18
CASSPGTGYGGDTDTQYF
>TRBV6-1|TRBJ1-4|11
CASMLNEKLFF
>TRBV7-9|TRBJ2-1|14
CASSLGGPHNEQFF
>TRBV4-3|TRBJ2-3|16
CASSQVGAGGPDTQYF
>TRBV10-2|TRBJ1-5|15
CASSESTGMVQPQHF
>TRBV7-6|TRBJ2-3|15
CASSFKPSSTDTQYF
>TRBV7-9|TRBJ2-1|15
CASSPRAGVDNEQFF
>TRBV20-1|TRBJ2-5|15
CSASSGTSGQETQYF
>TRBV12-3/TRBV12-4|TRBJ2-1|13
CASSLAAYNEQFF
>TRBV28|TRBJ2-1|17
CASSTLRSGRAYNEQFF
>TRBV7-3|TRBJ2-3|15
CASSLWGGQTDTQYF
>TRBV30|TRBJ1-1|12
CAWRLRGGEAFF
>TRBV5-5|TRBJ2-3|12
CASSPGSDTQYF
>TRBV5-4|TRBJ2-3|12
CASSSTGVPQYF
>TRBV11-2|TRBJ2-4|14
CASSLVWGENIQYF
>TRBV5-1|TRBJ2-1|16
CASSLEPVAGAPEQFF
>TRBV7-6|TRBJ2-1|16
CASSSFGQGVYNEQFF
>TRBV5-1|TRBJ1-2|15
CASSSAGADNYGYTF
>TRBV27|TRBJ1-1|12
CASTSGTGEAFF
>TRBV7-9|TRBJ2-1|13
CASSFGDSSWRFF
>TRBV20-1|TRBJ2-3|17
CSARDTGTSGRTDTQYF
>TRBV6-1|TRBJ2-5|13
CASSEGGSQPQYF
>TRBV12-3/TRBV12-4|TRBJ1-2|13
CASSLSGNYGYTF